This T cell receptor beta chain was found in a study of PD-1 blockade in classical Hodgkin lymphoma. Using immunoSEQ multiplex PCR, the repertoire was profiled, and TCRdb retains in-frame clones only, with some absent. The table records tens of thousands of clones, about nine tenths of them present only once. The patients all showed relapse after autologous stem cell transplantation, while their brentuximab vedotin exposure varied. A note on this clone: What it binds is unknown.

V shed 11 bases and J shed 1 base, with 14 bases lying between them. Germline CDR1 reads LNHDA; CDR2 reads SQIVND (reference sequence). The CDR3 is 13 amino acids. Study conclusions and caveats: Complete responders possessed baseline diversity comparable to newly diagnosed patients.

This specimen consisted of peripheral blood mononuclear cells (PBMCs), obtained at baseline. The chain joins TRBV19 to TRBJ1-2; D not certain. This sequence was found in a human donor with classical Hodgkin lymphoma. CDR3 in DNA: TGTGCCGCCCTAGATGGGGATAACTATGGCTACACCTTC. Translation: CAALDGDNYGYTF.